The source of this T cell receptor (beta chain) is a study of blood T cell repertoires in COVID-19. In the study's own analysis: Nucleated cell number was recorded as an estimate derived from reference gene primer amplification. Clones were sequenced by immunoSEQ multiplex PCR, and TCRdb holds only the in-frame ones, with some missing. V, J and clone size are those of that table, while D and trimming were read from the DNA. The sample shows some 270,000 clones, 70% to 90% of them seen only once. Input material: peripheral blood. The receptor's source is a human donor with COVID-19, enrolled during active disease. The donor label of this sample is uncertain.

DNA of the CDR3: TGTGCCAGCAGTTTTCGACAGTTCTATGGCTACACCTTC. This gives the protein CASSFRQFYGYTF. This chain uses TRBV27 with TRBJ1-2; TRBD1 might be the D (5 bases). Germline V gene data show CDR1 as MNHEY and CDR2 as SMNVEV (reference sequence). V was trimmed by 3 bases and J by 4 bases, leaving 9 bases between them. This CDR3 contains 13 residues.